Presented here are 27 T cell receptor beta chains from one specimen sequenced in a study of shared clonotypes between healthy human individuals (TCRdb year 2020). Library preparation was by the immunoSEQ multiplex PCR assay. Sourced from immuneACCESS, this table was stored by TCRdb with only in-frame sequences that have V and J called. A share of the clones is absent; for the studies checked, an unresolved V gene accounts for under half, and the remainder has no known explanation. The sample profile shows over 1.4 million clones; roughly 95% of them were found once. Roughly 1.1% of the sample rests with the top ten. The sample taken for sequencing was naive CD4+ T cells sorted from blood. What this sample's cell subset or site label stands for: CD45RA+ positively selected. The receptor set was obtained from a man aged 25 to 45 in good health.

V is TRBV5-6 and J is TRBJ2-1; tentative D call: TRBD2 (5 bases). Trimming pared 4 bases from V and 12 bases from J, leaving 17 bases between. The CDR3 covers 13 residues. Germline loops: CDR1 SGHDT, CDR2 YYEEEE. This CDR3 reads CASSPVGRETQFF. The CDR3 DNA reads TGTGCCAGCAGCCCGGTGGGAAGGGAGACGCAGTTCTTC.

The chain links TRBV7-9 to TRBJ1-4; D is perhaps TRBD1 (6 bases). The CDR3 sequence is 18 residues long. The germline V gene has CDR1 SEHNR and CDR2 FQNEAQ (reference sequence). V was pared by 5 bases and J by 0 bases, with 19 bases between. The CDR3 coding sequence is TGTGCCAGCAGCACACAGGGAATCCAAAGGGCAACTAATGAAAAACTGTTTTTT. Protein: CASSTQGIQRATNEKLFF.

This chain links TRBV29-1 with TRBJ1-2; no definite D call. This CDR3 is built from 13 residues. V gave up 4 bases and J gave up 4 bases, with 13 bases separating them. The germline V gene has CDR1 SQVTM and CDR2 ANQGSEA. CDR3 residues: CSVGSDKSYGYTF. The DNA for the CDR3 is TGCAGCGTTGGGTCAGACAAGTCCTATGGCTACACCTTC. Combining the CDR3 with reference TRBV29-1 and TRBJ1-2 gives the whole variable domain SAVISQKPSRDICQRGTSLTIQCQVDSQVTMMFWYRQQPGQSLTLIATANQGSEATYESGFVIDKFPISRPNLTFSTLTVSNMSPEDSSIYLCSVGSDKSYGYTFGSGTRLTVV.

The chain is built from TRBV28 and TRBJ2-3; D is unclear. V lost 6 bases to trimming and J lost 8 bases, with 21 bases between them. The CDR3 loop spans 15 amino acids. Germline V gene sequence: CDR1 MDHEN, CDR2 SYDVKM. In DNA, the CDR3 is TGTGCCAGCAGAACCCCAGGAACCTCGGGCCGTACGCAGTATTTT. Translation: CASRTPGTSGRTQYF.

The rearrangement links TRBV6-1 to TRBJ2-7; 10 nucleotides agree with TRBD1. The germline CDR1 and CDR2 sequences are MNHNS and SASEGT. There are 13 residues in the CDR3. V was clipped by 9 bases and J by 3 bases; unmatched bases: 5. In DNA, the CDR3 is TGTGCCAGTAAGGGGACAGGGGTCTACGAGCAGTACTTC. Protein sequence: CASKGTGVYEQYF.

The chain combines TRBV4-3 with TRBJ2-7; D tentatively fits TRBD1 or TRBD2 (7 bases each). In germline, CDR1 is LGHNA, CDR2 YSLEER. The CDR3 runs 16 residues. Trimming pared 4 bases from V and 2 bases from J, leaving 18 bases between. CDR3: CASSPEGGTDAYEQYF. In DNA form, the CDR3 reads TGCGCCAGCAGCCCTGAGGGGGGGACAGATGCCTACGAGCAGTACTTC.

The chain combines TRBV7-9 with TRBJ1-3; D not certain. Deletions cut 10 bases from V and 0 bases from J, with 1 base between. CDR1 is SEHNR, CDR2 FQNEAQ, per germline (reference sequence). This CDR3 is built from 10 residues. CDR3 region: CATSGNTIYF. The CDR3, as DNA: TGTGCCACCTCTGGAAACACCATATATTTT. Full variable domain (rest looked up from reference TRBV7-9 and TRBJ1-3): DTGVSQNPRHKITKRGQNVTFRCDPISEHNRLYWYRQTLGQGPEFLTYFQNEAQLEKSRLLSDRFSAERPKGSFSTLEIQRTEQGDSAMYLCATSGNTIYFGEGSWLTVV.

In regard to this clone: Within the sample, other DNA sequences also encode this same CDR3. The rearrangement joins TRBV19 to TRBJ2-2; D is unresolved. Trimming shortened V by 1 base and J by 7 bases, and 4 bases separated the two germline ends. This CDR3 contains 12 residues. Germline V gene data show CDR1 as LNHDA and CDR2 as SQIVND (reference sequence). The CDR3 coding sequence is TGTGCCAGTAGTATAGTACTCGGGGAGCTGTTTTTT. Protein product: CASSIVLGELFF. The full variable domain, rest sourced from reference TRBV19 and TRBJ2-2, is DGGITQSPKYLFRKEGQNVTLSCEQNLNHDAMYWYRQDPGQGLRLIYYSQIVNDFQKGDIAEGYSVSREKKESFPLTVTSAQKNPTAFYLCASSIVLGELFFGEGSRLTVL.

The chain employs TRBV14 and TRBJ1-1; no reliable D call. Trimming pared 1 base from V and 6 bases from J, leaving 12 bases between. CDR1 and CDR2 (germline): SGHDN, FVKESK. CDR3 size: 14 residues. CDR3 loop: CASSQVEGRSEAFF. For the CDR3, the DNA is TGTGCCAGCAGCCAAGTTGAAGGGAGGTCTGAAGCTTTCTTT.

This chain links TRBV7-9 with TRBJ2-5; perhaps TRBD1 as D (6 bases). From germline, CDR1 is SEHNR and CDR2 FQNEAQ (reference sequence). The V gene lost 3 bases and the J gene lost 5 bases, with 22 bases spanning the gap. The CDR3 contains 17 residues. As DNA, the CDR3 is TGTGCCAGCAGCTTTGGGCTAATGGACAGCTTGAAGGAGACCCAGTACTTC. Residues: CASSFGLMDSLKETQYF.

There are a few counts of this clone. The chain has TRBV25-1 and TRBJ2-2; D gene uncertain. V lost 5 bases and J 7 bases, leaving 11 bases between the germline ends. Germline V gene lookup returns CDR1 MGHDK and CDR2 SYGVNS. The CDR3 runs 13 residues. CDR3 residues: CASSTRSLGELFF. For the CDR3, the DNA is TGTGCCAGCAGTACCCGGAGTCTCGGGGAGCTGTTTTTT.

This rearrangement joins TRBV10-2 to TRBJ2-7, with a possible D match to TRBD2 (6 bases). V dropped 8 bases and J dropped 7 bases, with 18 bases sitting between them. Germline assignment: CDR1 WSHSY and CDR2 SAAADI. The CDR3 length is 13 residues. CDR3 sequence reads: CASPTGTLKEQYF. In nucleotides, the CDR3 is TGCGCCAGCCCAACCGGGACTCTGAAGGAGCAGTACTTC.

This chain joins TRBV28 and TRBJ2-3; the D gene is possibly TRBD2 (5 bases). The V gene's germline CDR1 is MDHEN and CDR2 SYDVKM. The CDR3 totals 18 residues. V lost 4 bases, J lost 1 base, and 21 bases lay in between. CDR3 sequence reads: CASSSERYRGIGTDTQYF. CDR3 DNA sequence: TGTGCCAGCAGTTCGGAGCGGTACCGAGGTATAGGCACAGATACGCAGTATTTT.

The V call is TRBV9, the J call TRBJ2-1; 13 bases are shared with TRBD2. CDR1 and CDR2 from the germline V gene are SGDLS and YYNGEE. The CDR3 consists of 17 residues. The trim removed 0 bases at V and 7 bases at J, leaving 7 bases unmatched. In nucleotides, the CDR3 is TGTGCCAGCAGCGTAGTACCCCTACTAGCGGGAGGGAATGAGCAGTTCTTC. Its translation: CASSVVPLLAGGNEQFF.

CDR3 amino acids: CASSTGAGNTIYF. CDR3 DNA sequence: TGCGCCAGCAGTACAGGGGCTGGAAACACCATATATTTT. This chain connects TRBV23-1 to TRBJ1-3, with 7 bases that match TRBD1. TRBV23-1 is an ORF, and what it does is uncertain. CDR3 size: 13 residues. V lost 5 bases, J lost 2 bases, and 0 bases stayed unmatched.

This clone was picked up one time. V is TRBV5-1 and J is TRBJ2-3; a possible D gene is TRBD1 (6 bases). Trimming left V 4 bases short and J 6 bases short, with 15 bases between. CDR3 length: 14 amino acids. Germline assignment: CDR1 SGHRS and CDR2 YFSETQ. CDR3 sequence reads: CASSQDSPMDTQYF. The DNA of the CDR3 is TGCGCCAGCAGCCAGGACAGTCCGATGGATACGCAGTATTTT.

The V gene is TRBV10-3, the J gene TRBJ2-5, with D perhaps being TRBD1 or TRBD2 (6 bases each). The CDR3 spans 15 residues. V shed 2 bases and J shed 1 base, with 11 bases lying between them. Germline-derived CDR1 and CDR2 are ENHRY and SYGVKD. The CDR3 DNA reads TGTGCCATCAGTGAGAGGGGGGACTCCCAAGAGACCCAGTACTTC. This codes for CAISERGDSQETQYF.

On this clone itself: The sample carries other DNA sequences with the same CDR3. CDR3 bases: TGTGCCACCAGCAGAGATGGTCCCTACGAGCAGTACTTC. Encoded protein: CATSRDGPYEQYF. V is TRBV15 and J is TRBJ2-7; D ambiguous. The V end lost 0 bases, the J end lost 2 bases, and 5 bases lay between the germline ends. In germline, CDR1 is LNHNV, CDR2 YYDKDF (reference sequence). The CDR3 consists of 13 residues.

CDR3 DNA sequence: TGTGCCAGTACCCAGACTAGTTCCACCGGGGAGCTGTTTTTT. Translated, it gives CASTQTSSTGELFF. The V gene is TRBV19, the J gene TRBJ2-2; possibly TRBD2 for D (6 bases). This CDR3 spans 14 amino acids. Germline CDR1 is LNHDA and CDR2 is SQIVND (reference sequence). The V and J ends lost 7 bases and 4 bases respectively, with 13 bases between them.

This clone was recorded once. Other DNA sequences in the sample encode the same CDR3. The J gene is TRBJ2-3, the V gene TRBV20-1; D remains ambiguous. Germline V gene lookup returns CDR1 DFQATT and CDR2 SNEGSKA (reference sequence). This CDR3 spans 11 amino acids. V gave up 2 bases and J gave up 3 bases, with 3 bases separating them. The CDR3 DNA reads TGCAGTGCTAGACCAACAGATACGCAGTATTTT. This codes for CSARPTDTQYF.

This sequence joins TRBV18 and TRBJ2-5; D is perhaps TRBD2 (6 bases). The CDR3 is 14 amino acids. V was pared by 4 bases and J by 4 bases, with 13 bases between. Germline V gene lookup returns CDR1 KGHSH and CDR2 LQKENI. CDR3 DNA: TGTGCCAGCTCACGGTCTAAGGAGGGAGAGACCCAGTACTTC. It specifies CASSRSKEGETQYF.

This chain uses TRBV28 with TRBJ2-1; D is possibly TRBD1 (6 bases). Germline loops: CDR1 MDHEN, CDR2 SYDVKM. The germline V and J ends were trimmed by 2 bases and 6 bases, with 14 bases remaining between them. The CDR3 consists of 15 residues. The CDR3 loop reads CASSLGQGLRNEQFF. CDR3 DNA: TGTGCCAGCAGTTTAGGGCAGGGGTTACGCAATGAGCAGTTCTTC.

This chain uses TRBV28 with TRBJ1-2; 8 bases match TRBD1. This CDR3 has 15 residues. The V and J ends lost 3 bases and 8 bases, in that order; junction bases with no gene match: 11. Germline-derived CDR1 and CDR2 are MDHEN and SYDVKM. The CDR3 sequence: CASSFGDRLVGGYTF. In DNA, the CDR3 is TGTGCCAGCAGTTTCGGGGACAGGCTGGTAGGAGGCTACACCTTC.

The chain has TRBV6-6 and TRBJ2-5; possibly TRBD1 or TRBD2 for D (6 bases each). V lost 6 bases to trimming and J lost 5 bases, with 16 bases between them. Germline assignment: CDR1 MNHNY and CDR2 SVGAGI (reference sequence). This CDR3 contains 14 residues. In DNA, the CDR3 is TGTGCCAGCAGCCGTTCGACAGGAGGGGAGACCCAGTACTTC. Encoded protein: CASSRSTGGETQYF.

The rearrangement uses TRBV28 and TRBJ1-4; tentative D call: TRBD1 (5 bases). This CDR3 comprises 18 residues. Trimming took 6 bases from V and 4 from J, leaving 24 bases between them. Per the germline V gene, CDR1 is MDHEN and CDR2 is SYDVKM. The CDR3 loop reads CASSQGLPVKEFNEKLFF. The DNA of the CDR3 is TGTGCCAGCAGCCAGGGACTTCCCGTCAAAGAATTTAATGAAAAACTGTTTTTT.

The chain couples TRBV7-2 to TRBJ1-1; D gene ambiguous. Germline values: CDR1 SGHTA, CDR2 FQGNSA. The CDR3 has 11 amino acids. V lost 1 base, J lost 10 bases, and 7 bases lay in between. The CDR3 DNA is TGTGCCAGCAGCTTAGACCCCCCAGCTTTCTTT. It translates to CASSLDPPAFF.

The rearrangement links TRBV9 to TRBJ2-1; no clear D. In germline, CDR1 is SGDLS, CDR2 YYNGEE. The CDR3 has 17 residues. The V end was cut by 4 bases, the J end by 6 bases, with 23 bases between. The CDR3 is CASSPRGVMSLANEQFF. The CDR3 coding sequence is TGTGCCAGCAGCCCCCGTGGGGTTATGTCGCTGGCCAATGAGCAGTTCTTC.